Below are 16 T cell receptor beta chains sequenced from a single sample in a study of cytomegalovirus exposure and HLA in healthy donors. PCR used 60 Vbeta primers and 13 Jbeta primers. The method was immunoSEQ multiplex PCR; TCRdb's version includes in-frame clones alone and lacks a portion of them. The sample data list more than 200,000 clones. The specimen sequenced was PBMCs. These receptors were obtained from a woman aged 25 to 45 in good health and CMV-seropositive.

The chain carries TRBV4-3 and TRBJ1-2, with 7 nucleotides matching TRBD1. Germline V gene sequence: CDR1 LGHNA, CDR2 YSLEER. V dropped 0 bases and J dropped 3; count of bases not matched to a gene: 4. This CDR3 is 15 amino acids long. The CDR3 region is CASSQDKTGHYGYTF. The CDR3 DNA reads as TGCGCCAGCAGCCAAGATAAGACAGGGCACTATGGCTACACCTTC.

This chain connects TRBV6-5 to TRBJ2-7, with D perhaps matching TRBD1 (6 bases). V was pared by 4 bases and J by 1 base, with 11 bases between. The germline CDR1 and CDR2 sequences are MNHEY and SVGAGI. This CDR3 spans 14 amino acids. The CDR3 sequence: CASSFRDRSYEQYF. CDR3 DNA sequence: TGTGCCAGCAGTTTCCGAGACAGGTCCTACGAGCAGTACTTC.

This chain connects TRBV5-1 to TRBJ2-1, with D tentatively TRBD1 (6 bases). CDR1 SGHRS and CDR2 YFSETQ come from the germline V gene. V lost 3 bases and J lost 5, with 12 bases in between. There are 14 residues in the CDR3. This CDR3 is CASSSGQLDNEQFF. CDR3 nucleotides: TGCGCCAGCAGCTCCGGACAGTTAGACAATGAGCAGTTCTTC.

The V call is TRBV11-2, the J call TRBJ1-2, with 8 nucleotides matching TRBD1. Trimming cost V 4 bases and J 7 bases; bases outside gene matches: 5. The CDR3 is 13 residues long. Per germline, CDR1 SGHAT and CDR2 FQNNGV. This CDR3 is CASSYQGAGGYTF. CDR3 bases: TGTGCCAGCAGCTACCAGGGGGCGGGTGGCTACACCTTC.

The CDR3 sequence is CASTPRGTSYEQYF. Here the CDR3 DNA reads TGTGCCAGCACCCCGAGGGGGACCTCCTACGAGCAGTACTTC. The chain employs TRBV28 and TRBJ2-7; possibly TRBD1 for D (6 bases). The V end was cut by 7 bases, the J end by 0 bases, with 13 bases between. This CDR3 comprises 14 residues. The germline CDR1 and CDR2 sequences are MDHEN and SYDVKM.

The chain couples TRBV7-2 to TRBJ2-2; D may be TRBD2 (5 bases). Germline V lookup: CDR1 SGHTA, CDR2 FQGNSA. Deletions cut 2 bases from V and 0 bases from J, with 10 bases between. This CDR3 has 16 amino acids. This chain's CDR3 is CASSLFEGSNTGELFF. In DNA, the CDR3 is TGTGCCAGCAGCTTATTCGAGGGATCGAACACCGGGGAGCTGTTTTTT. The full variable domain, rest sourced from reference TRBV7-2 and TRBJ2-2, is GAGVSQSPSNKVTEKGKDVELRCDPISGHTALYWYRQSLGQGLEFLIYFQGNSAPDKSGLPSDRFSAERTGGSVSTLTIQRTQQEDSAVYLCASSLFEGSNTGELFFGEGSRLTVL.

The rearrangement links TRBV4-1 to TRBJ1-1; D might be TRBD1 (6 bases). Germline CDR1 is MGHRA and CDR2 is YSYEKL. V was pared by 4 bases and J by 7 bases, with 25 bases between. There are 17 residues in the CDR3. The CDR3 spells CASSPRGAAALGGEAFF. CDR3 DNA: TGCGCCAGCAGCCCCCGAGGGGCAGCTGCTCTAGGGGGTGAAGCTTTCTTT.

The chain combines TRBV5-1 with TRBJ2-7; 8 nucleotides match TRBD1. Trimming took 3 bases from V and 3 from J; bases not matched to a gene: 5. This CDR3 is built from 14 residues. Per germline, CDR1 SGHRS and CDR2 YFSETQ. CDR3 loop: CASSWGTGSYEQYF. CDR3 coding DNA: TGCGCCAGCAGCTGGGGGACAGGTAGCTACGAGCAGTACTTC.

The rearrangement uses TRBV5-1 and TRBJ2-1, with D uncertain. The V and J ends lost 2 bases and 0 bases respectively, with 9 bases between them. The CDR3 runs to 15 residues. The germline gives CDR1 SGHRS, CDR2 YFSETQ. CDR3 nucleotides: TGCGCCAGCAGCTTAACTGTCGACTCCTACAATGAGCAGTTCTTC. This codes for CASSLTVDSYNEQFF.

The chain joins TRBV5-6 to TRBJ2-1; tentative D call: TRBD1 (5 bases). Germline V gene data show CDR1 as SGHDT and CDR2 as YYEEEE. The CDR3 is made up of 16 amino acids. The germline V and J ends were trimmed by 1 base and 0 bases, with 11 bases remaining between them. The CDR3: CASSLLNRSSYNEQFF. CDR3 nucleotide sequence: TGTGCCAGCAGCTTGTTAAACAGGAGCTCCTACAATGAGCAGTTCTTC. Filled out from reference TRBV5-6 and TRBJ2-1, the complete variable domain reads DAGVTQSPTHLIKTRGQQVTLRCSPKSGHDTVSWYQQALGQGPQFIFQYYEEEERQRGNFPDRFSGHQFPNYSSELNVNALLLGDSALYLCASSLLNRSSYNEQFFGPGTRLTVL.

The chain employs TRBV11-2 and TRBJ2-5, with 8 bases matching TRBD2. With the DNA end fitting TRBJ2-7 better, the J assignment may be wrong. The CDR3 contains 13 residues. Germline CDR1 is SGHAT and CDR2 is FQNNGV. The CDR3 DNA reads TGTGCCAGCAGCCTCGGGGGGGTCTACGAGCAGTACTTC. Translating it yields CASSLGGVYEQYF.

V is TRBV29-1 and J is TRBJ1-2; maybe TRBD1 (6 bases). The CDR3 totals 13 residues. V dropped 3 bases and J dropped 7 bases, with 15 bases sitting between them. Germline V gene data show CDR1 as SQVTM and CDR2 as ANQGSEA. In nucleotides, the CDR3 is TGCAGCGTTGATGGCAGGGGTAAGGGTGGCTACACCTTC. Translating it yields CSVDGRGKGGYTF.

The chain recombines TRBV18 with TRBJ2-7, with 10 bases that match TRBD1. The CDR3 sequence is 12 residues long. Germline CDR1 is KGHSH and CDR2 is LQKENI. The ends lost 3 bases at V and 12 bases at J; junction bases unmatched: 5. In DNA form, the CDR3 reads TGTGCCAGCTCACCCGGGACAGGGGAGACGTACTTC. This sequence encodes CASSPGTGETYF.

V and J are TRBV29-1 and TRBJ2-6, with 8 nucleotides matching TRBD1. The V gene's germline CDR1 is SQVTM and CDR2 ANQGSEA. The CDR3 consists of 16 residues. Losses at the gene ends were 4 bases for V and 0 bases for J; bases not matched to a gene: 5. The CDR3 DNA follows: TGCAGCGTTGGGACAGGGATCTACTCTGGGGCCAACGTCCTGACTTTC. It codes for CSVGTGIYSGANVLTF.

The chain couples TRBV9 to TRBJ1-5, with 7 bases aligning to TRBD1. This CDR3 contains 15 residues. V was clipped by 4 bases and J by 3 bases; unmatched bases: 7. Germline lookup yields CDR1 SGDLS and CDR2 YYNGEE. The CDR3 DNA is TGTGCCAGCAGCCCGACAGGGTTTTTCAATCAGCCCCAGCATTTT. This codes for CASSPTGFFNQPQHF.

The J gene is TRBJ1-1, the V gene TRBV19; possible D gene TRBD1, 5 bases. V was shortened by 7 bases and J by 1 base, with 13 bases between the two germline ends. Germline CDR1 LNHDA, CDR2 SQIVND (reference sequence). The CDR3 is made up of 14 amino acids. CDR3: CASKNGQGNTEAFF. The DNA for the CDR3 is TGTGCCAGTAAAAATGGGCAGGGGAACACTGAAGCTTTCTTT. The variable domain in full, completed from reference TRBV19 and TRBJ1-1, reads DGGITQSPKYLFRKEGQNVTLSCEQNLNHDAMYWYRQDPGQGLRLIYYSQIVNDFQKGDIAEGYSVSREKKESFPLTVTSAQKNPTAFYLCASKNGQGNTEAFFGQGTRLTVV.